This TCR beta chain derives from a study of Tregs in tolerant kidney transplant recipients. The repertoire was sequenced with immunoSEQ multiplex PCR; TCRdb's copy has only in-frame clones and lacks some. The table lists around 75,000 clones, 85% to 90% of them singletons. The V gene's germline CDR1 is MDHEN and CDR2 SYDVKM. Between the trimmed V and J ends, which lost 6 bases and 7 bases, there was a span of 15 bases. This CDR3 contains 14 residues. The receptor comes from a human donor who received a combined kidney and bone marrow transplant. The sample consisted of CD4+ T cells from blood, taken before the transplant. The chain couples TRBV28 to TRBJ1-4; possible D gene TRBD1, 5 bases. Here the CDR3 reads CASSTTDVPEKLFF. In nucleotides, the CDR3 is TGTGCCAGCAGCACGACAGATGTACCTGAAAAACTGTTTTTT.